A selection of T cell receptor beta chains follows, all from one sample in a study of cytomegalovirus exposure and HLA in healthy donors. The table came from immunoSEQ multiplex PCR; TCRdb's copy has only in-frame clones and leaves some out. The top ten hold 3% to 5% of the sample, which has some 110,000 clones, 81% seen once. The sequenced sample was PBMCs. The receptors come from a woman aged 25 to 45 in good health and CMV-seronegative. CDR3s leave out the opening cysteine and the closing phenylalanine or tryptophan. Each record gives: V gene, J gene, CDR3 protein.

TRBV6-4,TRBJ2-5,ASSDSVAGGRETQY
TRBV11-3,TRBJ1-1,ASSLFGHTEAF
TRBV18,TRBJ2-7,ASRAEEVGREQY
TRBV10-2,TRBJ2-3,ASSGWESADTQY
TRBV19,TRBJ2-7,ASRRGGLGSYEQY
TRBV27,TRBJ2-2,ASSWILGWNTGELF
TRBV7-2,TRBJ2-7,ASSLGGLAASYEQY
TRBV10-3,TRBJ1-5,AISSGRINQPQH
TRBV15,TRBJ2-7,ATSTGTFSYEQY
TRBV27,TRBJ2-5,ASSPGLAGGLVTQY
TRBV5-4,TRBJ2-1,ASSKGLAGEEEQF
TRBV2,TRBJ2-3,ASSPQGISTDTQY
TRBV9,TRBJ2-4,ASSVDGMRDIQY
TRBV7-2,TRBJ1-3,ASSPGVSGNTIY
TRBV27,TRBJ1-5,ASSSGSNNQPQH
TRBV5-1,TRBJ2-5,ASSSGSGTALQETQY
TRBV28,TRBJ2-7,ASSTPGTAYEQY
TRBV27,TRBJ2-6,ASSWGINSGANVLT
TRBV2,TRBJ1-1,ASRETGPNTEAF
TRBV5-1,TRBJ2-2,ASSLESQGNTGELF
TRBV28,TRBJ2-2,ASITPNTGELF
TRBV5-1,TRBJ2-1,ASSLAPDSGGEQF
TRBV9,TRBJ1-1,ASSPRDRLLSEAF
TRBV29-1,TRBJ2-1,SVAGTSSYNEQF
TRBV5-4,TRBJ2-3,ASSSPGTGYTDTQY
TRBV10-3,TRBJ1-5,AISEYGAGRMAQPQH
TRBV6-6,TRBJ2-7,ASSYPGQSSYEQY
TRBV28,TRBJ1-1,ASSFQNTEAF
TRBV28,TRBJ2-3,ASSLLQRDTQY
TRBV19,TRBJ1-4,ATRGGANNEKLF
TRBV15,TRBJ1-1,ATSRVTGVHTEAF
TRBV5-1,TRBJ2-4,ASSKASSGLAKNIQY
TRBV14,TRBJ2-2,ASSQVREVPGELF
TRBV11-2,TRBJ2-2,ASTTITGGSIGELF
TRBV28,TRBJ2-7,ASLQYSYEQY
TRBV5-1,TRBJ1-2,ASSLGGWDYGYT
TRBV18,TRBJ1-5,ASSPPSGGFNQPQH
TRBV27,TRBJ1-1,ASSPDRHGTEAF
TRBV27,TRBJ1-2,ASSPAGTGNGYT
TRBV7-3,TRBJ2-2,ASSPQGIAGELF
TRBV10-3,TRBJ2-5,AIGKREETQY
TRBV18,TRBJ1-3,ASSLQSPGGSGNTIY
TRBV6-4,TRBJ2-2,ASRTSDTGELF
TRBV5-4,TRBJ2-7,ASSWGLAGGNEQY
TRBV4-2,TRBJ1-2,ASSSRDRDDYGYT
TRBV28,TRBJ2-7,ASSSPLLPGYEQY
TRBV7-9,TRBJ2-7,ASSLGASPHEQY